Described below is a single TCR beta chain sequence and its context. This specimen comes from a study of T cell changes during pregnancy in multiple sclerosis. The germline V gene encodes CDR1 SGHAT and CDR2 FQNNGV. The CDR3 covers 13 residues. V was clipped by 0 bases and J by 9 bases, with 9 bases between them. This table comes from immunoSEQ multiplex PCR, and its TCRdb copy is limited to in-frame clones, with some not included. Among approximately 100,000 clones listed, approximately 90% were seen once. This rearrangement joins TRBV11-2 to TRBJ2-1; D possibly corresponds to TRBD2 (5 bases). The sample consisted of peripheral blood, taken after pregnancy. The origin of this receptor is a female donor in good health, enrolled as a control in a pregnancy study. CDR3 in amino acids: CASSLESGGEQFF. DNA for the CDR3: TGTGCCAGCAGCTTAGAAAGCGGCGGTGAGCAGTTCTTC. Together with reference TRBV11-2 and TRBJ2-1, the CDR3 gives the full variable domain: EAGVAQSPRYKIIEKRQSVAFWCNPISGHATLYWYQQILGQGPKLLIQFQNNGVVDDSQLPKDRFSAERLKGVDSTLKIQPAKLEDSAVYLCASSLESGGEQFFGPGTRLTVL.